The 9 T cell receptor beta chains below come from one sample, sequenced in a study of tumor-infiltrating lymphocytes in oesophageal squamous cell carcinoma. In TCRdb, the PCR reads were re-called with MiXCR into one record per CDR3 protein. This table holds approximately 17,000 distinct CDR3 sequences, 40% to 45% found once. Sequenced material: blood. These receptors were obtained from a female donor with esophageal squamous cell carcinoma.

This clonotype was seen many times. The chain couples TRBV6-1 to TRBJ1-1, with TRBD1 matching over 9 bases. The J segment lost 8 bases and the V segment lost 9 bases, leaving 10 bases of the junction unmatched. The CDR3 is 13 residues long. The germline V gene has CDR1 MNHNS and CDR2 SASEGT. CDR3 in amino acids: CASLYGQGPEAFF. The CDR3 DNA reads TGTGCCAGTTTATACGGACAGGGGCCAGAAGCTTTCTTT.

The genes are TRBV6-2 or TRBV6-3 and TRBJ1-2; TRBD1 is a possible D gene (6 bases). The J call could be wrong; TRBJ2-7 is a better fit for the DNA end. The CDR3 has 13 residues. CDR1 and CDR2 from the germline V gene are MNHEY and SVGEGT. CDR3 nucleotides: TGTGCCAGCAGTATGGACAGCTCCTACGAGCAGTACTTC. It encodes CASSMDSSYEQYF.

The chain recombines TRBV7-4 with TRBJ2-1; D unclear. The CDR3 extends over 15 amino acids. Germline lookup yields CDR1 SGHVT and CDR2 SQSDAQ. The germline V and J ends were trimmed by 5 bases and 4 bases, with 15 bases remaining between them. This CDR3 reads CASSHSFSGYNEQFF. In DNA form, the CDR3 reads TGTGCCAGCAGCCACTCGTTTAGTGGTTACAATGAGCAGTTCTTC.

This clonotype appeared many times. Here the CDR3 DNA reads TGCGCCAGCATGGAACAGGGTCAACCCGGAAACACCATATATTTT. It specifies CASMEQGQPGNTIYF. V gene TRBV5-1 combines with J gene TRBJ1-3, with a tentative D call TRBD1 (6 bases). Deletions cut 6 bases from V and 4 bases from J, with 17 bases between. There are 15 residues in the CDR3. Per germline, CDR1 SGHRS and CDR2 YFSETQ.

The genes are TRBV6-2 or TRBV6-3 and TRBJ2-5, with 8 bases fitting TRBD2. Unmatched junction bases numbered 11, after V lost 0 bases and J lost 11 bases. The germline CDR1 and CDR2 sequences are MNHEY and SVGEGT. The CDR3 covers 15 residues. The CDR3: CASSYSAIGGANQYF. In DNA form, the CDR3 reads TGTGCCAGCAGTTACTCAGCTATCGGGGGGGCAAATCAGTACTTC.

The chain recombines TRBV3-1 with TRBJ2-7; 7 bases map to TRBD2. Germline trimming cut 1 base from V and 0 bases from J; bases unmatched to any gene: 3. The CDR3 extends over 15 amino acids. Per the germline V gene, CDR1 is LGHDT and CDR2 is YNNKEL (reference sequence). The CDR3 DNA sequence: TGTGCCAGCAGCCAAGTTAGGACTAGCTCCTACGAGCAGTACTTC. Translation gives CASSQVRTSSYEQYF.

The V call is TRBV7-4, the J call TRBJ2-7; D might be TRBD1 or TRBD2, each matching 5 bases. The DNA end is a closer match to TRBJ2-1, so the J assignment may be wrong. This CDR3 spans 16 amino acids. Per the germline V gene, CDR1 is SGHVT and CDR2 is SQSDAQ. Written as DNA, the CDR3 is TGTGCCAGCAGTTTACCGGGACCACGAACGGGTGGTGAGCAGTTCTTC. It translates to CASSLPGPRTGGEQFF.

The sample holds one count of this clonotype. Possible read error: a much larger clone is one base away. This chain's CDR3 is CASNTESSSYEQFF. CDR3 sequence (DNA): TGTGCCAGCAACACGGAATCAAGCTCCTACGAGCAGTTCTTC. V is TRBV6-1 and J is TRBJ2-7; D is unresolved. The J call is uncertain, as TRBJ2-1 better fits the DNA end. This CDR3 is built from 14 residues. CDR1 MNHNS and CDR2 SASEGT come from the germline V gene.

This clonotype was recorded many times. The chain couples TRBV25-1 to TRBJ1-5, with TRBD1 as a possible D gene (5 bases). Per germline, CDR1 MGHDK and CDR2 SYGVNS. This CDR3 is built from 15 residues. V lost 2 bases, J lost 0 bases, and 8 bases lay in between. For the CDR3, the DNA is TGTGCCAGCAGTGAAATTGGGGGTAGCAATCAGCCCCAGCATTTT. It specifies CASSEIGGSNQPQHF.